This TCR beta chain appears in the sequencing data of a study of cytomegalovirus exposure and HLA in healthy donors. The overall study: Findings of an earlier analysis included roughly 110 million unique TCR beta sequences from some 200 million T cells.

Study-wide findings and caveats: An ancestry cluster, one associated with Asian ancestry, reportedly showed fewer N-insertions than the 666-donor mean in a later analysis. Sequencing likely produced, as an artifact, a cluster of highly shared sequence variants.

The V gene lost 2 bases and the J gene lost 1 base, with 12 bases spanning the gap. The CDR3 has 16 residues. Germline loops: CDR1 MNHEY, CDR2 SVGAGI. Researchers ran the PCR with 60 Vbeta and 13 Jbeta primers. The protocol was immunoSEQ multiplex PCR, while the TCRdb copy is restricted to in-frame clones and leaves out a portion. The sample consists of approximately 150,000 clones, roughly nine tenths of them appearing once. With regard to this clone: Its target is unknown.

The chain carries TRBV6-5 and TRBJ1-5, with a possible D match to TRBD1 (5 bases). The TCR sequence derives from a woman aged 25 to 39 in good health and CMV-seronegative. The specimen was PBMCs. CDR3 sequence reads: CASSYGGGQSNQPQHF. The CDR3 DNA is TGTGCCAGCAGTTACGGGGGAGGTCAGAGCAATCAGCCCCAGCATTTT.